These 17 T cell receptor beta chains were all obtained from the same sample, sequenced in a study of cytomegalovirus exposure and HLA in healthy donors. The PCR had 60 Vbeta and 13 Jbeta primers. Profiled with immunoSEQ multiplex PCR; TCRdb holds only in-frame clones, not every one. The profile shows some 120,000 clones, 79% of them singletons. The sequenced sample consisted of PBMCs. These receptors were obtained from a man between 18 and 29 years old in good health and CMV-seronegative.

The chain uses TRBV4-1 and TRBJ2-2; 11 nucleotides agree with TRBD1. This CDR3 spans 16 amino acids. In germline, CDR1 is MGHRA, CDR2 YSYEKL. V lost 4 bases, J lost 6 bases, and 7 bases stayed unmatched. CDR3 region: CASSPTGTGGSGELFF. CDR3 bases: TGCGCCAGCAGCCCGACCGGGACAGGGGGGTCCGGGGAGCTGTTTTTT.

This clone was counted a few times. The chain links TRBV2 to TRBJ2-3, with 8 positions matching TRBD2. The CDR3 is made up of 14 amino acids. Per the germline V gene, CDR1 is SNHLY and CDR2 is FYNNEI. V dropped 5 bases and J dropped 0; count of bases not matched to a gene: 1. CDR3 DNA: TGTGCCAGCAGTTCTAGCGGGAGCACAGATACGCAGTATTTT. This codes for CASSSSGSTDTQYF.

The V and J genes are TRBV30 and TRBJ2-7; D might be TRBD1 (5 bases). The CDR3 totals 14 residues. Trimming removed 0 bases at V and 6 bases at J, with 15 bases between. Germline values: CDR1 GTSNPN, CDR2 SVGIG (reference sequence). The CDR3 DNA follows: TGTGCCTGGAGTGTATTTAACAGGCTTGGCGAGCAGTACTTC. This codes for CAWSVFNRLGEQYF. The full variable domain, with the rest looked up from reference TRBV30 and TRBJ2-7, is SQTIHQWPATLVQPVGSPLSLECTVEGTSNPNLYWYRQAAGRGLQLLFYSVGIGQISSEVPQNLSASRPQDRQFILSSKKLLLSDSGFYLCAWSVFNRLGEQYFGPGTRLTVT.

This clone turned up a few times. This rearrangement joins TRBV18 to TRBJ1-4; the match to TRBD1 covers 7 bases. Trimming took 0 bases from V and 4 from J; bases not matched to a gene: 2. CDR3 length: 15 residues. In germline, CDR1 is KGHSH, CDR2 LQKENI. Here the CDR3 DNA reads TGTGCCAGCTCACCACCGGGACAGTATAATGAAAAACTGTTTTTT. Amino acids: CASSPPGQYNEKLFF.

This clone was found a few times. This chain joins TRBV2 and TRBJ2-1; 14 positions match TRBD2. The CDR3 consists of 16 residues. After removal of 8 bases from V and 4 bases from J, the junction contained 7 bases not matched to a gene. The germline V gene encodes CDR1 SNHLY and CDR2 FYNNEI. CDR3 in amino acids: CASLGLAGGRYNEQFF. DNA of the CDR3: TGTGCCAGCCTCGGACTAGCGGGGGGACGATACAATGAGCAGTTCTTC.

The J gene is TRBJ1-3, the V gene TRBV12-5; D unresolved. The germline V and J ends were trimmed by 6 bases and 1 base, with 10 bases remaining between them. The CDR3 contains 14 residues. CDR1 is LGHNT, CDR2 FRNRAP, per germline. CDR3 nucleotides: TGTGCTAGTGGCTCGTCCTCTTCTGGAAACACCATATATTTT. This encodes CASGSSSSGNTIYF.

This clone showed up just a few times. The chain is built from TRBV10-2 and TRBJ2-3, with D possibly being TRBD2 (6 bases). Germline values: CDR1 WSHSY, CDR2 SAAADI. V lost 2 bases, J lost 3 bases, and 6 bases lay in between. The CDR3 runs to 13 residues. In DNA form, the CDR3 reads TGCGCCAGCAGTGAGCGGGAGACAGATACGCAGTATTTT. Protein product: CASSERETDTQYF.

The CDR3 bases are TGTGCCAGCAGCCCGCTGAATGGACTAGCGGGAGGGCAAGAGACCCAGTACTTC. The encoded protein is CASSPLNGLAGGQETQYF. This chain uses TRBV11-2 with TRBJ2-5; 15 bases agree with TRBD2. V was clipped by 5 bases and J by 2 bases; unmatched bases: 9. The germline V gene encodes CDR1 SGHAT and CDR2 FQNNGV. CDR3 size: 18 residues. Full variable domain (missing parts from reference TRBV11-2 and TRBJ2-5): EAGVAQSPRYKIIEKRQSVAFWCNPISGHATLYWYQQILGQGPKLLIQFQNNGVVDDSQLPKDRFSAERLKGVDSTLKIQPAKLEDSAVYLCASSPLNGLAGGQETQYFGPGTRLLVL.

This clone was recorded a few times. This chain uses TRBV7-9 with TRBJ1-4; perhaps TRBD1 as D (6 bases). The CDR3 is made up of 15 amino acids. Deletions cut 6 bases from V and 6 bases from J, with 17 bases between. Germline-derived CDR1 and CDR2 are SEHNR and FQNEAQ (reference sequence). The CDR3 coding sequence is TGTGCCAGCAGTCGTCGGGACATCAAGGATGAAAAACTGTTTTTT. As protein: CASSRRDIKDEKLFF.

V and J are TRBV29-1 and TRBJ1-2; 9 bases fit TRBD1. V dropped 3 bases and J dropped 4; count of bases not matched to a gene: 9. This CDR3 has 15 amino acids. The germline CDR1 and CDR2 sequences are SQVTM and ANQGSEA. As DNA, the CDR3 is TGCAGCGTTGATGGGGGGGACAGGGAGGCCTATGGCTACACCTTC. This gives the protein CSVDGGDREAYGYTF. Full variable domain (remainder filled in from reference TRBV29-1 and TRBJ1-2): SAVISQKPSRDICQRGTSLTIQCQVDSQVTMMFWYRQQPGQSLTLIATANQGSEATYESGFVIDKFPISRPNLTFSTLTVSNMSPEDSSIYLCSVDGGDREAYGYTFGSGTRLTVV.

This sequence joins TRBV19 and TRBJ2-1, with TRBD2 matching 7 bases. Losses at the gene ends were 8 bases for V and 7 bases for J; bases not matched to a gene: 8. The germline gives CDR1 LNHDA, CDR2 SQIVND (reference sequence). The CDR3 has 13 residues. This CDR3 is CASEEGGSNEQFF. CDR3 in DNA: TGTGCCAGTGAGGAGGGAGGGTCTAATGAGCAGTTCTTC.

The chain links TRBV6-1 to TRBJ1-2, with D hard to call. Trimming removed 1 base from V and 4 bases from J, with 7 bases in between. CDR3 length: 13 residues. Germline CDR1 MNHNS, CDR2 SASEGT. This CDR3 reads CASSEGVFYGYTF. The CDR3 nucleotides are TGTGCCAGCAGTGAAGGAGTATTCTATGGCTACACCTTC.

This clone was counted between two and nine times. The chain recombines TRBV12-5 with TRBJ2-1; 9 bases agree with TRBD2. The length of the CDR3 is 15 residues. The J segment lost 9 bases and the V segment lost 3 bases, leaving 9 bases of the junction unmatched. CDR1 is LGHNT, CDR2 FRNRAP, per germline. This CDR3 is CASGFSAGGPGEQFF. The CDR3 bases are TGTGCTAGTGGTTTTTCCGCGGGAGGGCCAGGTGAGCAGTTCTTC.

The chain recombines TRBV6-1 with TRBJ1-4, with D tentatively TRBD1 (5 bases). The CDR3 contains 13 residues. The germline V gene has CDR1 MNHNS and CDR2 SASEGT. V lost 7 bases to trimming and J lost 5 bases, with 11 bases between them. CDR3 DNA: TGTGCCAGCACCAGGGATGGGAATGAAAAACTGTTTTTT. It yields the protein CASTRDGNEKLFF.

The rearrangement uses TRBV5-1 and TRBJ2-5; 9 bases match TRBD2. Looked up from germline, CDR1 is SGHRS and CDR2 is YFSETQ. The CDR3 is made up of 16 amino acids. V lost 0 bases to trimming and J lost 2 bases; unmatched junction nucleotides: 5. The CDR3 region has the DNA TGCGCCAGCAGCTTGGGGGCGGGAGGGATACAAGAGACCCAGTACTTC. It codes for CASSLGAGGIQETQYF.

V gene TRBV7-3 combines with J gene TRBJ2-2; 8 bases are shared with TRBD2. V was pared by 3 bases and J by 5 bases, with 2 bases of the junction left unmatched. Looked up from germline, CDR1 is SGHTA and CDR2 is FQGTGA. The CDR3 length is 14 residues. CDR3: CASSFSGVTGELFF. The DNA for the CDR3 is TGTGCCAGCAGCTTTAGCGGGGTAACCGGGGAGCTGTTTTTT.

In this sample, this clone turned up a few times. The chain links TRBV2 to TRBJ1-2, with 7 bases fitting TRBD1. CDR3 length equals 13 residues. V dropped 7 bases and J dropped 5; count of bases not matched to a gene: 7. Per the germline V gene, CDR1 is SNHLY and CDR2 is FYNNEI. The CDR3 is CASNLGQQYGYTF. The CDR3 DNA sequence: TGTGCCAGCAACCTGGGACAGCAGTATGGCTACACCTTC.